The 32 T cell receptor beta chains below all came from one sample that was sequenced in a study of MAIT cells during Salmonella Paratyphi A infection. Antigens of these TCRs are unknown. TCRdb redid the calling of the 5' RACE reads with MiXCR, one entry per CDR3 protein. The data hold roughly 560 distinct CDR3 sequences, with under 30% observed a single time. Study findings and constraints: Oligoclonal MAIT cells preferred TRBV20 and TRBV6, with usage seemingly unaffected by infection.

Time point meaning: after infection, following antibiotic treatment. The MAIT cell gate was Valpha7.2+ CD161+ T cells, sorted by flow cytometry. The source material was MAIT cells from blood, sampled at the last sampling point of the challenge study. These receptors were taken from a person aged 18-70 years who was deliberately infected with Salmonella Paratyphi A in a paratyphoid fever challenge study.

The CDR3 loop is CASRSGVTGELFF. CDR3 DNA: TGTGCCAGTAGATCAGGGGTAACCGGGGAGCTGTTTTTT. The chain is built from TRBV19 and TRBJ2-2, with a tentative D call TRBD1 (6 bases). This CDR3 comprises 13 residues. CDR1 is LNHDA and CDR2 is SQIVND in the germline V gene (reference sequence). Between the trimmed V and J ends, which lost 6 bases and 5 bases, there was a span of 10 bases.

By share, this clonotype counts as large. This sequence joins TRBV10-2 and TRBJ1-6, with D possibly being TRBD1 (6 bases). The V gene lost 7 bases and the J gene lost 7 bases, with 11 bases spanning the gap. The CDR3 has 13 amino acids. Germline V gives CDR1 WSHSY, CDR2 SAAADI. The CDR3 coding sequence is TGCGCCAGCACTAGGACAGAGAATTCACCCCTCCACTTT. Protein: CASTRTENSPLHF.

The sample holds one count of this clonotype. CDR3 bases: TGCAGTGCTAGAGGGGGCGGGAGGAGCACAGATACGCAGTATTTT. Protein sequence: CSARGGGRSTDTQYF. V usage is TRBV20-1 and J usage is TRBJ2-3, with 8 positions matching TRBD2. V shed 1 base, J shed 0 bases, and the junction held 3 bases outside the gene matches. CDR3 length: 15 amino acids. The germline V gene encodes CDR1 DFQATT and CDR2 SNEGSKA (reference sequence).

This clonotype is judged medium-sized. The rearrangement joins TRBV15 to TRBJ2-3; D possibly corresponds to TRBD2 (6 bases). Trimming cost V 1 base and J 6 bases, with 14 bases left between them. CDR1 is LNHNV and CDR2 is YYDKDF in the germline V gene (reference sequence). This CDR3 comprises 15 residues. The chain's CDR3 is CATSRVFGGSDTQYF. The CDR3 DNA is TGTGCCACCAGCAGAGTGTTTGGGGGGTCGGATACGCAGTATTTT.

In this sample, this clonotype turned up a few times. V is TRBV11-3 and J is TRBJ2-1; 14 nucleotides agree with TRBD2. Germline CDR1 SGHNT, CDR2 YENEEA. CDR3 size: 18 residues. J gave up 9 bases and V 0 bases, and 10 bases lay outside the gene matches. The DNA for the CDR3 is TGTGCCAGCAGCTTAGATAGCTCGGGACTAGCGGGAGTCGGTGAGCAGTTCTTC. This gives the protein CASSLDSSGLAGVGEQFF.

In its sample, this clonotype is large. V gene TRBV10-3 combines with J gene TRBJ2-6, with D uncertain. Germline V lookup: CDR1 ENHRY, CDR2 SYGVKD. Trimming left V 0 bases short and J 0 bases short, with 3 bases between. The length of the CDR3 is 15 residues. The CDR3 coding sequence is TGTGCCATCAGTGAGTCAGACTCTGGGGCCAACGTCCTGACTTTC. Protein: CAISESDSGANVLTF.

Written as DNA, the CDR3 is TGTGCCAGCAGTTACTCAGCCGGAGCGGGAGGGGATACGCAGTATTTT. Translation gives CASSYSAGAGGDTQYF. The V gene is TRBV6-2 or TRBV6-3, the J gene TRBJ2-3, with 10 bases that match TRBD2. The CDR3 is made up of 16 amino acids. The V gene end was trimmed by 0 bases and the J gene end by 6 bases; junction bases not matched to a gene: 6. The germline gives CDR1 MNHEY, CDR2 SVGEGT.

The chain employs TRBV10-3 and TRBJ2-7, with 10 bases identical to TRBD1. Per the germline V gene, CDR1 is ENHRY and CDR2 is SYGVKD. The CDR3 is made up of 14 amino acids. The trim removed 7 bases at V and 3 bases at J, leaving 6 bases unmatched. CDR3 nucleotide sequence: TGTGCCATCAAAGGGACAGGGGAAAGCTACGAGCAGTACTTC. Translating it yields CAIKGTGESYEQYF.

This clonotype is deemed large. The J gene is TRBJ1-1, the V gene TRBV6-4; D remains unclear. The CDR3 spans 13 residues. Trimming took 3 bases from V and 1 from J, leaving 6 bases between them. In germline, CDR1 is MRHNA, CDR2 SNTAGT. The CDR3 coding sequence is TGTGCCAGCAGTGAAGGGCAGAACACTGAAGCTTTCTTT. The encoded protein is CASSEGQNTEAFF.

This clonotype was detected many times. The V gene is TRBV20-1, the J gene TRBJ2-7; 13 bases are shared with TRBD2. Germline V gene data show CDR1 as DFQATT and CDR2 as SNEGSKA (reference sequence). The CDR3 is made up of 14 amino acids. Germline trimming cut 3 bases from V and 5 bases from J; bases unmatched to any gene: 4. The CDR3 spells CSARGLAGTNEQYF. The DNA for the CDR3 is TGCAGTGCTAGGGGACTAGCGGGAACTAACGAGCAGTACTTC.

This clonotype has more than one count but fewer than ten. This chain connects TRBV6-6 to TRBJ2-5, with D hard to call. Per the germline V gene, CDR1 is MNHNY and CDR2 is SVGAGI (reference sequence). The germline V and J ends were trimmed by 5 bases and 2 bases, with 9 bases remaining between them. The CDR3 is 13 residues long. Written as DNA, the CDR3 is TGTGCCAGCAGTAATCAGGAGCAAGAGACCCAGTACTTC. Protein product: CASSNQEQETQYF.

By sample share, this clonotype is large. V usage is TRBV10-3 and J usage is TRBJ2-2; D call uncertain. The V end was cut by 6 bases, the J end by 3 bases, with 14 bases between. CDR1 ENHRY and CDR2 SYGVKD come from the germline V gene. The CDR3 spans 15 residues. The CDR3 coding sequence is TGTGCCATCAGGATCGGTGAAGCCGACACCGGGGAGCTGTTTTTT. Translating gives CAIRIGEADTGELFF.

The chain combines TRBV29-1 with TRBJ2-2; 13 bases are shared with TRBD2. Germline V lookup: CDR1 SQVTM, CDR2 ANQGSEA. The CDR3 spans 18 residues. V dropped 1 base and J dropped 0; count of bases not matched to a gene: 5. The chain's CDR3 is CSVEVLGLAGSNTGELFF. CDR3 nucleotide sequence: TGCAGCGTTGAAGTGTTGGGACTAGCGGGATCGAACACCGGGGAGCTGTTTTTT.

This chain links TRBV7-9 with TRBJ2-2; a weak D match, TRBD1 (6 bases). The length of the CDR3 is 15 residues. In germline, CDR1 is SEHNR, CDR2 FQNEAQ (reference sequence). Deletions cut 5 bases from V and 4 bases from J, with 14 bases between. DNA for the CDR3: TGTGCCAGCAGCCGCGCCCAACAGGGCACCGGGGAGCTGTTTTTT. It specifies CASSRAQQGTGELFF.

The sample holds a few counts of this clonotype. The chain carries TRBV5-1 and TRBJ2-1, with 9 nucleotides matching TRBD2. Per the germline V gene, CDR1 is SGHRS and CDR2 is YFSETQ. The CDR3 runs 13 residues. Trimming took 7 bases from V and 8 from J; bases not matched to a gene: 7. This chain's CDR3 is CASALSGRDEQFF. The CDR3 DNA reads TGCGCCAGCGCTCTTAGCGGGAGAGATGAGCAGTTCTTC.

By frequency in the sample, this clonotype is large. The chain is built from TRBV6-2 or TRBV6-3 and TRBJ2-1, with 9 bases aligning to TRBD2. The junction had 2 bases not matched to a gene; V was cut back by 7 bases and J by 4 bases. This CDR3 region has 13 residues. Germline-derived CDR1 and CDR2 are MNHEY and SVGEGT. The CDR3 loop is CASTSGDYNEQFF. The CDR3 DNA is TGTGCCAGCACTAGCGGGGATTACAATGAGCAGTTCTTC.

The rearrangement uses TRBV6-1 and TRBJ2-2; TRBD2 matches at 9 bases. The CDR3 totals 14 residues. Germline CDR1 is MNHNS and CDR2 is SASEGT. The ends lost 10 bases at V and 4 bases at J; junction bases unmatched: 7. In DNA form, the CDR3 reads TGTGCCACCGCGGGAGGGCCTAGCACCGGGGAGCTGTTTTTT. It is translated as CATAGGPSTGELFF.

This rearrangement joins TRBV20-1 to TRBJ2-1; possible D gene TRBD1, 6 bases. The germline CDR1 and CDR2 sequences are DFQATT and SNEGSKA (reference sequence). Trimming removed 3 bases at V and 0 bases at J, with 12 bases between. The CDR3 covers 15 residues. The CDR3, as DNA: TGCAGTGCTAGTGGTGGGGACAACTCCTACAATGAGCAGTTCTTC. Amino acids: CSASGGDNSYNEQFF.

Note on this clonotype: A read error may be the cause here, since a much bigger clone is one base away. The rearrangement links TRBV15 to TRBJ2-3, with TRBD2 as a possible D gene (6 bases). CDR1 LNHNV and CDR2 YYDKDF come from the germline V gene (reference sequence). CDR3 length: 15 amino acids. Here the CDR3 reads CVTSRVFGGSDTQYF. CDR3 coding DNA: TGTGTCACCAGCAGAGTGTTTGGGGGGTCGGATACGCAGTATTTT.

Within the sample, this clonotype is medium-sized. J is TRBJ1-5 and V is TRBV7-3; 8 bases match TRBD1. This CDR3 region has 14 residues. Germline V lookup: CDR1 SGHTA, CDR2 FQGTGA. The V and J ends lost 7 bases and 9 bases, in that order; junction bases with no gene match: 11. This CDR3 reads CASTTGGARLPQHF. CDR3 nucleotide sequence: TGTGCCAGCACCACAGGGGGGGCAAGATTGCCCCAGCATTTT.

The CDR3 DNA follows: TGTGCCAGCAGCCAGTACCGGGAGGGCCAAGAGACCCAGTACTTC. Translating gives CASSQYREGQETQYF. V gene TRBV4-2 combines with J gene TRBJ2-5, with 8 bases that match TRBD2. This CDR3 region has 15 residues. Germline trimming cut 3 bases from V and 1 base from J; bases unmatched to any gene: 4. Germline V gene sequence: CDR1 LGHNA, CDR2 YNFKEQ.

The rearrangement joins TRBV6-6 to TRBJ2-7; possibly TRBD2 for D (6 bases). This CDR3 is 15 amino acids long. Germline lookup yields CDR1 MNHNY and CDR2 SVGAGI (reference sequence). The germline V and J ends were trimmed by 2 bases and 3 bases, with 14 bases remaining between them. CDR3 DNA sequence: TGTGCCAGCAGTTACGGGCGGGGTCCGAGCTACGAGCAGTACTTC. This sequence encodes CASSYGRGPSYEQYF.

Judged by abundance, this clonotype is medium-sized. This may arise from a read error, as a much more abundant clone is one base away. The V gene is TRBV24-1, the J gene TRBJ2-2, with TRBD2 matching 8 bases. The germline V gene encodes CDR1 KGHDR and CDR2 SFDVKD. The length of the CDR3 is 15 residues. Losses at the gene ends were 1 base for V and 6 bases for J; bases not matched to a gene: 3. The CDR3 sequence: CATSDFGRDAGELFF. The CDR3 DNA follows: TGTGCCACCAGTGATTTCGGGAGGGACGCCGGGGAGCTGTTTTTT.

This clonotype was counted a single time. This rearrangement joins TRBV7-2 to TRBJ2-7, with TRBD2 matching over 7 bases. This CDR3 comprises 15 residues. The junction had 7 bases not matched to a gene; V was cut back by 0 bases and J by 5 bases. Germline CDR1 reads SGHTA; CDR2 reads FQGNSA. The CDR3 nucleotides read TGTGCCAGCAGCTTAGCTAGCGGGCTGGGGAACGAGCAGTACTTC. Protein: CASSLASGLGNEQYF.

By sample share, this clonotype is hyperexpanded. This sequence joins TRBV20-1 and TRBJ1-6; TRBD1 aligns across 10 bases. V was clipped by 0 bases and J by 5 bases; unmatched bases: 4. Germline V gives CDR1 DFQATT, CDR2 SNEGSKA (reference sequence). The CDR3 length is 16 residues. The CDR3 region has the DNA TGCAGTGCTAGAGATTTCGGGACAGGGGATAATTCACCCCTCCACTTT. Its protein is CSARDFGTGDNSPLHF.

By sample fraction, this clonotype is medium-sized (0.01 to 0.1%). The CDR3, as DNA: TGTGCCAGCAGCCTCTCAGGGGGATTGGGCTACACCTTC. It yields the protein CASSLSGGLGYTF. The chain couples TRBV7-3 to TRBJ1-2; 7 bases fit TRBD1. This CDR3 has 13 residues. V gave up 5 bases and J gave up 8 bases; unmatched junction bases: 8. CDR1 SGHTA and CDR2 FQGTGA come from the germline V gene.

This clonotype was seen a few times. The chain links TRBV24-1 to TRBJ2-2; maybe TRBD1 (6 bases). Germline loops: CDR1 KGHDR, CDR2 SFDVKD. The CDR3 sequence is 14 residues long. V was shortened by 10 bases and J by 3 bases, with 14 bases between the two germline ends. CDR3 in DNA: TGTGCCACGAGGGGACACAGGGACACCGGGGAGCTGTTTTTT. It is translated as CATRGHRDTGELFF.

This clonotype was picked up a small number of times. CDR3 loop: CASSLSGRTSSYEQYF. The CDR3 region has the DNA TGTGCCAGCAGTCTAAGCGGGAGGACAAGCTCCTACGAGCAGTACTTC. The chain links TRBV6-1 to TRBJ2-7; 9 positions match TRBD2. V dropped 5 bases and J dropped 0; count of bases not matched to a gene: 8. This CDR3 has 16 amino acids. Germline V gene data show CDR1 as MNHNS and CDR2 as SASEGT.

This clonotype is deemed large. The chain joins TRBV30 to TRBJ2-6; maybe TRBD2 (6 bases). The CDR3 has 15 amino acids. The germline V gene has CDR1 GTSNPN and CDR2 SVGIG (reference sequence). Trimming took 1 base from V and 11 from J, leaving 18 bases between them. The CDR3 DNA is TGTGCCTGGAGTGGGGGACTGTCGGAGCTCCACGTCCTGACTTTC. Amino acids: CAWSGGLSELHVLTF.

By its share, this clonotype is medium-sized. The V and J genes are TRBV20-1 and TRBJ1-1; TRBD1 is a possible D gene (5 bases). Germline CDR1 and CDR2: DFQATT and SNEGSKA (reference sequence). The CDR3 extends over 14 amino acids. Trimming stripped 1 base from V and 2 bases from J, with 11 bases between. CDR3 region: CSARVGAANTEAFF. The CDR3, as DNA: TGCAGTGCTAGAGTCGGGGCAGCCAACACTGAAGCTTTCTTT.

This clonotype is judged medium-sized. The chain combines TRBV20-1 with TRBJ2-7; D is perhaps TRBD2 (6 bases). Trimming took 2 bases from V and 3 from J, leaving 14 bases between them. Germline lookup yields CDR1 DFQATT and CDR2 SNEGSKA (reference sequence). CDR3 length: 14 residues. The CDR3 region has the DNA TGCAGTGCTAGAATGGCGGGAATTGACTACGAGCAGTACTTC. Translating it yields CSARMAGIDYEQYF.

In its sample, this clonotype ranks as large. In DNA form, the CDR3 reads TGTGCCAGCAGCTTAGCGGAGGGGGACACCGGGGAGCTGTTTTTT. Protein sequence: CASSLAEGDTGELFF. The genes are TRBV7-9 and TRBJ2-2; D may correspond to TRBD1 or TRBD2 (6 bases each). The CDR3 runs to 15 residues. From germline, CDR1 is SEHNR and CDR2 FQNEAQ (reference sequence). Trimming took off 0 bases at V and 3 bases at J, with 8 bases between the two ends.